This entry features one T cell receptor (beta chain) sequence. The sample originates from a study of blood T cell repertoires in COVID-19. For the study at large: Donors in the United States, Italy and Spain gave samples during acute or convalescent COVID-19. PBMCs, B-cell-depleted T cells, or T cells were the source of the cDNA or gDNA that made up the material.

Germline V CDR1 and CDR2: SGHRS, YFSETQ. This CDR3 spans 13 amino acids. With 2 bases removed from V and 6 bases from J, the gap between germline ends came to 12 bases. How the authors handled the data: Cell counts per sample came from amplifying reference gene primers. Here immunoSEQ multiplex PCR was the method, and the copy in TCRdb shows in-frame clones only, minus some. V and J calls and clone size are as listed in that table; D and trimming were resolved from the DNA. The sample lists over 150,000 clones, around 79% occurring once. What was sequenced was peripheral blood. The V call is TRBV5-1, the J call TRBJ2-7, with a tentative D call TRBD1 (5 bases). This sequence originates from a woman in her sixties or seventies with acute or convalescent COVID-19. The CDR3 reads CASSFRGTGEQYF. DNA for the CDR3: TGCGCCAGCAGCTTTAGGGGAACCGGCGAGCAGTACTTC.